These 4 T cell receptor beta chains came from one sample sequenced in a study of cytomegalovirus exposure and HLA in healthy donors. The assay was immunoSEQ multiplex PCR, and TCRdb's table has in-frame clones only and misses some. The data show about 300,000 clones, more than 75% seen once. Sequencing input: PBMCs. These receptor sequences come from a young woman in good health and CMV-seronegative.

The sample holds a few counts of this clone. The sample has other DNA sequences that encode this CDR3 too. V usage is TRBV18 and J usage is TRBJ1-5; unclear D gene. The CDR3 length is 12 residues. V dropped 3 bases and J dropped 7 bases, with 7 bases sitting between them. From germline, CDR1 is KGHSH and CDR2 LQKENI. Written as DNA, the CDR3 is TGTGCCAGCTCACCCCCAGGACAGCCCCAGCATTTT. Amino acid sequence: CASSPPGQPQHF.

The chain uses TRBV5-1 and TRBJ2-1; perhaps TRBD1 as D (6 bases). This CDR3 has 14 residues. From germline, CDR1 is SGHRS and CDR2 YFSETQ. V dropped 4 bases and J dropped 9 bases, with 17 bases sitting between them. This chain's CDR3 is CASSPGFQGSEQFF. The DNA for the CDR3 is TGCGCCAGCAGCCCCGGATTCCAGGGGAGTGAGCAGTTCTTC.

V and J are TRBV5-8 and TRBJ2-7; 9 bases agree with TRBD2. V shed 3 bases, J shed 5 bases, and the junction held 9 bases outside the gene matches. Looked up from germline, CDR1 is SGHTS and CDR2 is YDEGEE. The CDR3 runs 15 residues. The CDR3 nucleotides are TGTGCCAGCAGCTCCGAAAGCGGGAGGTTTCACGAGCAGTACTTC. Its translation: CASSSESGRFHEQYF. Based on the CDR3 plus reference TRBV5-8 and TRBJ2-7, the full variable domain is EAGVTQSPTHLIKTRGQQATLRCSPISGHTSVYWYQQALGLGLQFLLWYDEGEERNRGNFPPRFSGRQFPNYSSELNVNALELEDSALYLCASSSESGRFHEQYFGPGTRLTVT.

The chain has TRBV5-1 and TRBJ2-1; possibly TRBD1 for D (5 bases). The ends were cut back, 2 bases at V and 1 base at J, with 10 bases in the middle. Germline loops: CDR1 SGHRS, CDR2 YFSETQ. The CDR3 is 15 amino acids. CDR3 residues: CASSFWGGSYNEQFF. CDR3 nucleotide sequence: TGCGCCAGCAGCTTTTGGGGCGGTTCCTACAATGAGCAGTTCTTC.